One and the same sample provided the 14 T cell receptor beta chains below, sequenced in a study of response to subunit inactivated influenza vaccine. MiXCR, run by TCRdb on the RT-PCR reads, gives a single entry per CDR3 protein. The table lists 200,000 to 300,000 distinct CDR3 sequences, more than 9% of them singletons, with under 10% in the top ten. The material sequenced was non-naive T cells sorted from PBMCs, taken around 14 days before vaccination. These receptors came from a man aged 50 or older who received an inactivated influenza vaccine.

This clonotype was counted a few times. V gene TRBV20-1 combines with J gene TRBJ1-4; D perhaps matches TRBD1 (6 bases). The ends were cut back, 3 bases at V and 8 bases at J, with 19 bases in the middle. Germline-derived CDR1 and CDR2 are DFQATT and SNEGSKA (reference sequence). This CDR3 has 15 residues. CDR3 nucleotides: TGCAGTGCTAGGGAAACAGGGATCCTGGGAGAAAAACTGTTTTTT. Amino acid sequence: CSARETGILGEKLFF.

The table lists this clonotype with a few counts. The chain carries TRBV15 and TRBJ2-6; D gene ambiguous. Germline V gives CDR1 LNHNV, CDR2 YYDKDF (reference sequence). Trimming removed 4 bases from V and 4 bases from J, with 8 bases in between. This CDR3 is built from 14 residues. The CDR3 spells CATSTGSGANVLTF. CDR3 sequence (DNA): TGTGCCACCAGCACCGGATCCGGGGCCAACGTCCTGACTTTC.

The sample holds a few counts of this clonotype. The chain is built from TRBV6-2 or TRBV6-3 and TRBJ2-5, with unresolved D. Trimming left V 5 bases short and J 3 bases short, with 7 bases between. The V gene's germline CDR1 is MNHEY and CDR2 SVGEGT. This CDR3 comprises 12 residues. CDR3 amino acids: CASSAEKETQYF. The CDR3 coding sequence is TGTGCCAGCAGTGCAGAAAAAGAGACCCAGTACTTC.

There are a few counts of this clonotype. The V gene is TRBV2, the J gene TRBJ2-1, with unresolved D. Looked up from germline, CDR1 is SNHLY and CDR2 is FYNNEI. With 2 bases removed from V and 10 bases from J, the gap between germline ends came to 15 bases. CDR3 size: 14 residues. Here the CDR3 reads CASSEIVMRGEQFF. Written as DNA, the CDR3 is TGTGCCAGCAGTGAAATAGTAATGCGTGGAGAGCAGTTCTTC. The full variable domain, rest sourced from reference TRBV2 and TRBJ2-1, is EPEVTQTPSHQVTQMGQEVILRCVPISNHLYFYWYRQILGQKVEFLVSFYNNEISEKSEIFDDQFSVERPDGSNFTLKIRSTKLEDSAMYFCASSEIVMRGEQFFGPGTRLTVL.

The chain carries TRBV7-9 and TRBJ2-5; 9 positions match TRBD2. The J segment lost 2 bases and the V segment lost 5 bases, leaving 6 bases of the junction unmatched. CDR3 size: 15 residues. Per the germline V gene, CDR1 is SEHNR and CDR2 is FQNEAQ (reference sequence). The CDR3 reads CASSTGTSSQETQYF. The DNA of the CDR3 is TGTGCCAGCAGCACAGGGACTAGCTCGCAAGAGACCCAGTACTTC.

J is TRBJ2-4 and V is TRBV6-6, with 8 bases identical to TRBD1. The CDR3 runs to 13 residues. Germline lookup yields CDR1 MNHNY and CDR2 SVGAGI (reference sequence). V lost 6 bases, J lost 3 bases, and 1 base stayed unmatched. CDR3 amino acids: CASSGQGKNIQYF. In DNA, the CDR3 is TGTGCCAGCAGCGGACAGGGCAAAAACATTCAGTACTTC.

This clonotype was seen at least ten times. The genes are TRBV25-1 and TRBJ1-5; D gene unclear. V lost 4 bases to trimming and J lost 4 bases, with 8 bases between them. CDR1 MGHDK and CDR2 SYGVNS come from the germline V gene. This CDR3 has 13 residues. The DNA of the CDR3 is TGTGCCAGCAGTGCCGCCGGTAATCAGCCCCAGCATTTT. Translating gives CASSAAGNQPQHF.

This clonotype was seen many times. This chain links TRBV29-1 with TRBJ2-1, with 9 positions matching TRBD1. V trimming: 6 bases; J trimming: 6 bases; junction bases outside the gene matches: 6. This CDR3 is built from 13 residues. The germline V gene has CDR1 SQVTM and CDR2 ANQGSEA. CDR3 nucleotides: TGCAGCGTCACAGGGACAGGGCCCAATGAGCAGTTCTTC. This translates into CSVTGTGPNEQFF.

This clonotype occurred a few times. J is TRBJ2-5 and V is TRBV5-6, with D perhaps matching TRBD2 (6 bases). The CDR3 is 14 amino acids. V lost 6 bases to trimming and J lost 1 base, with 13 bases between them. Per the germline V gene, CDR1 is SGHDT and CDR2 is YYEEEE. Here the CDR3 reads CASILSSVQETQYF. The CDR3 bases are TGTGCCAGCATCCTATCTAGCGTCCAAGAGACCCAGTACTTC.

This clonotype was seen ten or more times. This chain connects TRBV5-1 to TRBJ1-4; 8 bases map to TRBD1. V shed 5 bases, J shed 8 bases, and the junction held 11 bases outside the gene matches. The CDR3 runs 15 residues. Germline lookup yields CDR1 SGHRS and CDR2 YFSETQ. The DNA of the CDR3 is TGCGCCAGCAGTTCAACTGGACAGGGAAACGAAAAACTGTTTTTT. This translates into CASSSTGQGNEKLFF.

V and J are TRBV28 and TRBJ2-1; no reliable D call. CDR1 and CDR2 (germline): MDHEN, SYDVKM. The CDR3 consists of 12 residues. The germline V and J ends were trimmed by 6 bases and 5 bases, with 8 bases remaining between them. The DNA for the CDR3 is TGTGCCAGCAGGGCCCCCAACAATGAGCAGTTCTTC. Translated, it gives CASRAPNNEQFF.

This clonotype was recorded many times. The chain employs TRBV20-1 and TRBJ2-1, with 9 bases matching TRBD1. This CDR3 spans 15 amino acids. The ends lost 2 bases at V and 4 bases at J; junction bases unmatched: 6. CDR1 is DFQATT and CDR2 is SNEGSKA in the germline V gene (reference sequence). The CDR3 protein is CSARKGQGGYNEQFF. CDR3 DNA sequence: TGCAGTGCTAGAAAGGGACAGGGAGGGTACAATGAGCAGTTCTTC.

This chain's CDR3 is CASSLYLDTQYF. Written as DNA, the CDR3 is TGTGCCAGCAGCTTGTATCTGGATACGCAGTATTTT. This sequence joins TRBV5-4 and TRBJ2-3; D is unresolved. Looked up from germline, CDR1 is SGHNT and CDR2 is YYREEE (reference sequence). V was cut by 1 base and J by 6 bases, with 6 bases left in between. The CDR3 has 12 amino acids.

This clonotype was seen many times. The rearrangement joins TRBV7-2 to TRBJ2-1; the match to TRBD2 covers 10 bases. This CDR3 contains 16 residues. Germline CDR1 and CDR2: SGHTA and FQGNSA. The V and J ends lost 5 bases and 2 bases, in that order; junction bases with no gene match: 6. The CDR3 nucleotides are TGTGCCAGCAGCATTAGGAGCGGGGGGGCCTACAATGAGCAGTTCTTC. Its translation: CASSIRSGGAYNEQFF.